The clone carrying this T cell receptor beta chain was observed a few times. The antigen remains undetermined. This sample was included in a study of T-cell memory formation after mild COVID-19. Libraries for TCRalpha and TCRbeta carried sample barcodes and unique molecular identifiers via 5'RACE. TCRdb independently ran MiXCR on the 5' RACE reads; one entry per CDR3 protein. The table shows 110,000 or so distinct CDR3 sequences, with about 20% occurring only once. Study conclusions and caveats: Clones contracting across day 15 to 85 had a balanced CD4/CD8 profile; later expanding clones leaned CD4+. CM and EM subsets held most contracting CD4+ clones; EMRA held CD8+ ones. Pre-infection memory harbored some responding clones, suggesting cross-reactive memory joined.

CDR1 and CDR2 (germline): SQVTM, ANQGSEA. This CDR3 has 15 amino acids. Trimming stripped 2 bases from V and 8 bases from J, with 19 bases between. The clonotype was recovered from a man aged 18 to 30 who had mild COVID-19 (a few samples of this study predate the infection). Cell type and time point are not known. The sequenced sample consisted of PBMCs or a T cell subset sorted from them (not recorded which). The chain combines TRBV29-1 with TRBJ2-4; D is possibly TRBD2 (5 bases). The CDR3 sequence is CSVETGVGIGDIQYF. The CDR3 bases are TGCAGCGTTGAAACCGGGGTGGGGATCGGGGACATTCAGTACTTC.